This T cell receptor beta chain was captured by sequencing in a study of T cell responses to AZD1222 COVID-19 vaccine. On the study more broadly: The analysis combined second doses at about 4 or about 12 weeks.

In the case of this clone: Its antigen is not known.

Study-wide results and caveats: Donors were chiefly white British, with a greater number of females, and clonal diversity was perhaps underestimated. Only a handful of AZD1222 recipients, more than 5 in all, had baseline seropositivity.

The V and J ends lost 6 bases and 4 bases respectively, with 17 bases between them. Germline V gene sequence: CDR1 LGHNA, CDR2 YNFKEQ. The CDR3 loop spans 15 amino acids. Generated by immunoSEQ multiplex PCR, the TCRdb table keeps only in-frame clones and is missing some. The data show roughly 150,000 clones, 80% to 95% seen once. Sequenced material: peripheral blood, taken on day 0 of AZD1222 vaccination. V is TRBV4-2 and J is TRBJ2-3; D possibly matches TRBD1 or TRBD2 (7 bases each). The clonotype comes from an adult in good health. CDR3 loop: CASRSRGGGPDTQYF. In DNA form, the CDR3 reads TGTGCCAGCAGGTCCAGGGGGGGTGGCCCAGATACGCAGTATTTT.